The next 13 T cell receptor beta chains were all read from a single sample in a study of T cell repertoires in cytomegalovirus infection. These receptors lack a known antigen. Each CDR3 protein is one row after TCRdb ran MiXCR on the reads. Of about 350,000 distinct CDR3 sequences in the sample, about 35% are singletons; the top ten hold roughly 13%. Sequencing used cultured PBMCs, obtained from culture after CMV antigen stimulation. All receptors come from a human donor in good health (CMV status not recorded). Some clones in this sample may be carry-over from other donors' samples.

This clonotype was picked up a small number of times. The rearrangement links TRBV4-1 to TRBJ1-5, with D possibly being TRBD1 (5 bases). Germline CDR1 is MGHRA and CDR2 is YSYEKL. V was cut by 1 base and J by 4 bases, with 23 bases left in between. The CDR3 sequence is 19 residues long. The CDR3, as DNA: TGCGCCAGCAGCCAAGTGTTCTCTACCCAGGGCGCCCCTAATCAGCCCCAGCATTTT. Its translation: CASSQVFSTQGAPNQPQHF.

The chain couples TRBV29-1 to TRBJ2-7, with unresolved D. The CDR3 is 13 residues long. V was cut by 4 bases and J by 0 bases, with 10 bases left in between. From germline, CDR1 is SQVTM and CDR2 ANQGSEA. CDR3 DNA sequence: TGCAGCGTTGTTCCCGGAAGCTCCTACGAGCAGTACTTC. This encodes CSVVPGSSYEQYF.

This clonotype was detected only a few times. The chain has TRBV7-2 and TRBJ1-1; D is undetermined. Germline-derived CDR1 and CDR2 are SGHTA and FQGNSA. Trimming left V 5 bases short and J 3 bases short, with 16 bases between. The CDR3 loop spans 15 amino acids. This CDR3 is CASSPEAWRDTEAFF. The CDR3 nucleotides read TGTGCCAGCAGCCCAGAGGCGTGGCGGGACACTGAAGCTTTCTTT.

The chain carries TRBV7-9 and TRBJ1-3, with D perhaps TRBD1 (6 bases). CDR1 SEHNR and CDR2 FQNEAQ come from the germline V gene (reference sequence). Trimming removed 7 bases at V and 2 bases at J, with 24 bases between. The CDR3 is 18 amino acids. The CDR3 here is CASTRRGGLRRAGNTIYF. The CDR3 DNA follows: TGTGCCAGCACCCGAAGGGGGGGCCTAAGGAGAGCTGGAAACACCATATATTTT.

The table lists this clonotype with many counts. This sequence joins TRBV12-3 or TRBV12-4 and TRBJ2-1; 12 bases are shared with TRBD2. This CDR3 contains 15 residues. J gave up 8 bases and V 5 bases, and 7 bases lay outside the gene matches. The CDR3 here is CASSPGLAGPHEQFF. CDR3 DNA sequence: TGTGCCAGCAGTCCGGGACTAGCGGGCCCCCATGAGCAGTTCTTC.

The chain combines TRBV7-8 with TRBJ2-3; TRBD2 matches 8 bases. V lost 0 bases to trimming and J lost 6 bases; unmatched junction nucleotides: 8. This CDR3 contains 16 residues. Germline loops: CDR1 SGHVS, CDR2 FQNEAQ. CDR3 protein: CASSLARNGRDDTQYF. The CDR3 nucleotides are TGTGCCAGCAGCTTAGCGCGGAACGGGAGGGACGATACGCAGTATTTT. Variable domain in full (rest from reference TRBV7-8 and TRBJ2-3): GAGVSQSPRYKVAKRGQDVALRCDPISGHVSLFWYQQALGQGPEFLTYFQNEAQLDKSGLPSDRFFAERPEGSVSTLKIQRTQQEDSAVYLCASSLARNGRDDTQYFGPGTRLTVL.

This clonotype has more than one count but fewer than ten. V usage is TRBV7-2 and J usage is TRBJ1-1; D ambiguous. CDR1 and CDR2 (germline): SGHTA, FQGNSA. The CDR3 contains 12 residues. Trimming removed 4 bases from V and 8 bases from J, with 11 bases in between. CDR3 nucleotides: TGTGCCAGCAGCTCACAGAACGCCGAAGCTTTCTTT. It codes for CASSSQNAEAFF. The full variable domain, in which reference TRBV7-2 and TRBJ1-1 provide the parts outside the CDR3, is GAGVSQSPSNKVTEKGKDVELRCDPISGHTALYWYRQSLGQGLEFLIYFQGNSAPDKSGLPSDRFSAERTGGSVSTLTIQRTQQEDSAVYLCASSSQNAEAFFGQGTRLTVV.

This clonotype showed up just a few times. The rearrangement uses TRBV6-1 and TRBJ2-5; the D is unclear. Germline values: CDR1 MNHNS, CDR2 SASEGT. Trimming stripped 6 bases from V and 0 bases from J, with 5 bases between. The CDR3 extends over 12 amino acids. The CDR3 sequence: CASRRNQETQYF. Written as DNA, the CDR3 is TGTGCCAGCAGGCGGAACCAAGAGACCCAGTACTTC.

This clonotype came up a few times. The chain recombines TRBV24-1 with TRBJ2-2, with 14 bases aligning to TRBD2. The V and J ends lost 10 bases and 5 bases, in that order; junction bases with no gene match: 8. The CDR3 is 16 residues long. Germline V gene lookup returns CDR1 KGHDR and CDR2 SFDVKD. The CDR3 loop reads CATGGLAGGRTGELFF. DNA of the CDR3: TGTGCCACGGGCGGACTAGCGGGAGGACGAACCGGGGAGCTGTTTTTT.

This clonotype came up a few times. The J gene is TRBJ2-3, the V gene TRBV12-3 or TRBV12-4; no definite D call. The V end lost 6 bases, the J end lost 0 bases, and 4 bases lay between the germline ends. The CDR3 covers 12 residues. As DNA, the CDR3 is TGTGCCAGCAGAGAGAGCACAGATACGCAGTATTTT. Translated: CASRESTDTQYF.

In its sample, this clonotype was seen many times. The V gene is TRBV7-2, the J gene TRBJ1-4; D possibly corresponds to TRBD1 (5 bases). Germline CDR1 SGHTA, CDR2 FQGNSA. The CDR3 extends over 15 amino acids. V gave up 6 bases and J gave up 0 bases, with 11 bases separating them. DNA for the CDR3: TGTGCCAGCAGTTATCGACAGACAACTAATGAAAAACTGTTTTTT. It translates to CASSYRQTTNEKLFF.

This sequence joins TRBV27 and TRBJ1-5; the D is unclear. Trimming took 3 bases from V and 7 from J, leaving 10 bases between them. The CDR3 runs 13 residues. Per the germline V gene, CDR1 is MNHEY and CDR2 is SMNVEV (reference sequence). DNA for the CDR3: TGTGCCAGCAGTTTGCCGAGTTGGCAGCCCCAGCATTTT. Residues: CASSLPSWQPQHF.

The chain carries TRBV19 and TRBJ1-1, with D possibly being TRBD1 (5 bases). The CDR3 is 13 amino acids. Trimming removed 0 bases from V and 4 bases from J, with 6 bases in between. Germline CDR1 and CDR2: LNHDA and SQIVND (reference sequence). CDR3 amino acids: CASSIDRVTEAFF. The DNA for the CDR3 is TGTGCCAGTAGTATAGACAGGGTCACTGAAGCTTTCTTT.